The 10 T cell receptor beta chains listed next were all sequenced from one sample in a study of CD8 T cells in ankylosing spondylitis. TCRdb reprocessed the 5' RACE reads via MiXCR and lists one record per CDR3 protein. The repertoire holds about 260,000 distinct CDR3 sequences, with approximately 20% as singletons. Sequencing was done on a sample of blood, either unsorted or a sorted T cell fraction (not recorded which). The source of these receptors is a male donor with ankylosing spondylitis or in good health (not recorded which).

Only a few counts were recorded for this clonotype. This chain uses TRBV5-6 with TRBJ2-7; a weak D match, TRBD1 (5 bases). V was pared by 4 bases and J by 2 bases, with 10 bases between. Looked up from germline, CDR1 is SGHDT and CDR2 is YYEEEE. The CDR3 extends over 13 amino acids. The CDR3 region has the DNA TGTGCCAGCAGCCTTGACAGAGCCTACGAGCAGTACGTC. Its translation: CASSLDRAYEQYV.

This clonotype was seen only a few times. The V and J genes are TRBV5-6 and TRBJ2-1, with D perhaps matching TRBD2 (5 bases). Trimming took off 0 bases at V and 7 bases at J, with 8 bases between the two ends. The CDR3 totals 13 residues. Germline loops: CDR1 SGHDT, CDR2 YYEEEE. The CDR3 reads CASSLDEGNEQFF. CDR3 in DNA: TGTGCCAGCAGCTTGGATGAGGGTAATGAGCAGTTCTTC.

This clonotype was seen a few times. V usage is TRBV3-1 and J usage is TRBJ2-1; 10 bases agree with TRBD2. This CDR3 is built from 17 residues. The germline V gene has CDR1 LGHDT and CDR2 YNNKEL (reference sequence). With 0 bases clipped from V and 4 bases from J, the junction kept 6 bases outside the gene matches. The CDR3 sequence is CASSQEVGLAVYNEQFF. DNA for the CDR3: TGTGCCAGCAGCCAAGAGGTTGGACTAGCGGTTTACAATGAGCAGTTCTTC.

The V gene is TRBV29-1, the J gene TRBJ2-1; no definite D call. Per the germline V gene, CDR1 is SQVTM and CDR2 is ANQGSEA. The V gene lost 2 bases and the J gene lost 4 bases, with 9 bases spanning the gap. The CDR3 totals 13 residues. CDR3 sequence reads: CSVEKSLYNEQFF. The CDR3, as DNA: TGCAGCGTTGAAAAGTCCTTATACAATGAGCAGTTCTTC.

This clonotype was recorded a few times. The chain joins TRBV5-1 to TRBJ1-4; TRBD1 is a possible D gene (6 bases). This CDR3 is 15 amino acids long. Between the trimmed V and J ends, which lost 4 bases and 5 bases, there was a span of 15 bases. CDR1 and CDR2 from the germline V gene are SGHRS and YFSETQ. The chain's CDR3 is CASSRTGFENEKLFF. The DNA of the CDR3 is TGCGCCAGCAGCCGAACAGGGTTTGAGAATGAAAAACTGTTTTTT.

This clonotype was found many times. This rearrangement joins TRBV4-2 to TRBJ2-2; D is undetermined. Deletions cut 0 bases from V and 6 bases from J, with 5 bases between. The germline V gene encodes CDR1 LGHNA and CDR2 YNFKEQ. The CDR3 is made up of 13 amino acids. In DNA, the CDR3 is TGTGCCAGCAGCCAAGATCTGTCCGGGGAGCTGTTTTTT. Translation gives CASSQDLSGELFF.

The chain combines TRBV10-2 with TRBJ2-1; weak D call: TRBD2 (6 bases). The length of the CDR3 is 16 residues. V dropped 1 base and J dropped 3 bases, with 13 bases sitting between them. The germline gives CDR1 WSHSY, CDR2 SAAADI. The CDR3 is CASSEFGRGSYNEQFF. CDR3 sequence (DNA): TGCGCCAGCAGTGAGTTCGGGAGAGGGAGCTACAATGAGCAGTTCTTC.

In its sample, this clonotype was seen a few times. The rearrangement joins TRBV29-1 to TRBJ2-5; the D gene is possibly TRBD1 (5 bases). Trimming removed 7 bases from V and 1 base from J, with 10 bases in between. The germline V gene encodes CDR1 SQVTM and CDR2 ANQGSEA. This CDR3 has 12 residues. The CDR3 sequence is CSGSGFQETQYF. CDR3 DNA: TGCAGCGGGTCAGGGTTCCAAGAGACCCAGTACTTC.

This clonotype turned up a few times. The chain links TRBV10-3 to TRBJ2-3; 7 nucleotides agree with TRBD2. CDR1 ENHRY and CDR2 SYGVKD come from the germline V gene. Trimming took 7 bases from V and 1 from J; bases not matched to a gene: 11. This CDR3 comprises 16 residues. CDR3 sequence: CAIKPHGGRGTDTQYF. As DNA, the CDR3 is TGTGCCATCAAACCCCACGGCGGGAGAGGCACAGATACGCAGTATTTT.

The chain joins TRBV12-3 or TRBV12-4 to TRBJ2-7; 14 nucleotides agree with TRBD2. V lost 10 bases to trimming and J lost 4 bases; unmatched junction nucleotides: 12. The CDR3 covers 16 residues. The CDR3 sequence: CATGNIGTSGSYEQYV. The CDR3 DNA is TGTGCCACAGGGAATATCGGGACTAGCGGGAGTTACGAGCAGTACGTC.